The 2 T cell receptor beta chains below were found in one sample sequenced in a study of blood T cell repertoires in COVID-19. Clones were sequenced by immunoSEQ multiplex PCR, and TCRdb holds only the in-frame ones, with some missing. The sample holds about 69,000 clones, 85% seen once. The sequenced sample consisted of peripheral blood. Receptors were obtained from an elderly man with acute or convalescent COVID-19.

This clone appeared once. This chain links TRBV10-1 with TRBJ1-2; no definite D call. V was clipped by 3 bases and J by 3 bases, with 11 bases between them. This CDR3 contains 14 residues. Germline CDR1 is WNHNN and CDR2 is SYGVQD (reference sequence). The CDR3 protein is CASSDRPGDYGYTF. In DNA, the CDR3 is TGCGCCAGCAGTGATCGTCCAGGCGACTATGGCTACACCTTC.

V gene TRBV18 combines with J gene TRBJ2-3; the match to TRBD2 covers 11 bases. Trimming at V came to 3 bases and at J to 4 bases, leaving 6 bases not matched to a gene. The CDR3 loop spans 16 amino acids. In germline, CDR1 is KGHSH, CDR2 LQKENI. Written as DNA, the CDR3 is TGTGCCAGCTCACCTATAGCGGGAGGGCCTGCAGATACGCAGTATTTT. It codes for CASSPIAGGPADTQYF.